One sample yielded the 29 T cell receptor beta chains listed below, sequenced in a study of post-analysis software for immune sequencing data. Unique-molecular-identifier-tagged TCR beta cDNA libraries were used. TCRdb independently ran MiXCR on the PCR reads; one entry per CDR3 protein. The data contain about 540,000 distinct CDR3 sequences, about a third of them seen just once; the ten biggest clones take up 4.5% to 7.5%. Study results and caveats: Among 4 or 5 TRBV segments more frequent in patients than controls were TRBV5-6, TRBV5-1 and TRBV20-1.

The antigens these receptors bind are not known. Sequencing was done on a sample of blood. The receptors originated from a girl under 18 with multiple sclerosis.

This clonotype occurred a few times. The chain carries TRBV18 and TRBJ1-6, with 7 nucleotides matching TRBD1. V trimming: 5 bases; J trimming: 10 bases; junction bases outside the gene matches: 5. CDR3 length: 13 amino acids. CDR1 is KGHSH, CDR2 LQKENI, per germline. CDR3: CASSWDRGSPLHF. Here the CDR3 DNA reads TGTGCCAGCTCATGGGACAGAGGCTCACCCCTCCACTTT.

This clonotype showed up just a few times. This chain links TRBV18 with TRBJ1-2; maybe TRBD1 (5 bases). The CDR3 has 14 amino acids. Germline V gene lookup returns CDR1 KGHSH and CDR2 LQKENI. Trimming left V 2 bases short and J 4 bases short, with 11 bases between. The DNA of the CDR3 is TGTGCCAGCTCACCATTGACCGGGGGCTATGGCTACACCTTC. This encodes CASSPLTGGYGYTF.

This clonotype was seen ten or more times. The chain is built from TRBV6-6 and TRBJ2-1; 7 bases line up with TRBD2. The CDR3 is 15 residues long. CDR1 MNHNY and CDR2 SVGAGI come from the germline V gene (reference sequence). V gave up 6 bases and J gave up 4 bases; unmatched junction bases: 9. Here the CDR3 DNA reads TGTGCCAGCAGATCAACTAGCGACATATACAATGAGCAGTTCTTC. Its protein is CASRSTSDIYNEQFF.

V usage is TRBV6-5 and J usage is TRBJ2-1; D might be TRBD1 or TRBD2, each matching 5 bases. This CDR3 is built from 15 residues. Germline values: CDR1 MNHEY, CDR2 SVGAGI. V was shortened by 6 bases and J by 0 bases, with 12 bases between the two germline ends. The CDR3 coding sequence is TGTGCCAGCAGACGGGGCAGCTACTCCTACAATGAGCAGTTCTTC. The encoded protein is CASRRGSYSYNEQFF.

This chain uses TRBV7-2 with TRBJ1-6; TRBD1 might be the D (5 bases). Germline V CDR1 and CDR2: SGHTA, FQGNSA. V lost 6 bases, J lost 3 bases, and 18 bases lay in between. This CDR3 has 17 residues. The CDR3 region has the DNA TGTGCCAGCAGACAAGGTAGCCCGGGGCGCTATAATTCACCCCTCCACTTT. This encodes CASRQGSPGRYNSPLHF.

V usage is TRBV11-2 and J usage is TRBJ2-1, with D unclear. Trimming left V 1 base short and J 4 bases short, with 11 bases between. The CDR3 has 15 residues. Germline CDR1 SGHAT, CDR2 FQNNGV. The DNA for the CDR3 is TGTGCCAGCAGCTTAGTGGCCCAGTCTTACAATGAGCAGTTCTTC. This translates into CASSLVAQSYNEQFF.

This clonotype was found a few times. The chain has TRBV10-3 and TRBJ2-7, with a possible D match to TRBD1 (5 bases). The CDR3 has 15 amino acids. Per the germline V gene, CDR1 is ENHRY and CDR2 is SYGVKD. The V gene lost 1 base and the J gene lost 3 bases, with 13 bases spanning the gap. This CDR3 reads CAISEFTTVDYEQYF. Here the CDR3 DNA reads TGTGCCATCAGTGAGTTTACGACAGTTGACTACGAGCAGTACTTC.

J is TRBJ1-2 and V is TRBV20-1; D unresolved. CDR3 length: 14 amino acids. V was trimmed by 0 bases and J by 3 bases, leaving 11 bases between them. Germline values: CDR1 DFQATT, CDR2 SNEGSKA (reference sequence). CDR3 DNA: TGCAGTGCTAGAGAACAGAACCAGGACTATGGCTACACCTTC. It specifies CSAREQNQDYGYTF.

In this sample, this clonotype turned up many times. The rearrangement links TRBV20-1 to TRBJ2-5; D remains unclear. Per germline, CDR1 DFQATT and CDR2 SNEGSKA (reference sequence). The CDR3 is made up of 12 amino acids. With 5 bases removed from V and 2 bases from J, the gap between germline ends came to 9 bases. In DNA, the CDR3 is TGCAGTGCTCCAATGGGGCAAGAGACCCAGTACTTC. It yields the protein CSAPMGQETQYF.

A few counts support this clonotype. V is TRBV5-6 and J is TRBJ2-5; D perhaps matches TRBD2 (6 bases). The CDR3 spans 17 residues. Between the trimmed V and J ends, which lost 6 bases and 5 bases, there was a span of 26 bases. CDR1 and CDR2 (germline): SGHDT, YYEEEE. The CDR3 here is CASTQRLRKTRLETQYF. The CDR3 coding sequence is TGTGCCAGCACCCAGCGACTACGAAAGACTAGATTGGAGACCCAGTACTTC.

This rearrangement joins TRBV29-1 to TRBJ2-2; D unclear. The ends were cut back, 6 bases at V and 1 base at J, with 15 bases in the middle. This CDR3 is 15 amino acids long. Germline CDR1 reads SQVTM; CDR2 reads ANQGSEA. The CDR3 reads CSVVPGHRNTGELFF. The CDR3 DNA follows: TGCAGCGTCGTACCGGGCCATAGGAACACCGGGGAGCTGTTTTTT.

The chain recombines TRBV7-9 with TRBJ1-1; D unclear. V gave up 6 bases and J gave up 0 bases, with 5 bases separating them. Germline assignment: CDR1 SEHNR and CDR2 FQNEAQ (reference sequence). The CDR3 has 12 amino acids. The CDR3 DNA reads TGTGCCAGCAGAATCATGAACACTGAAGCTTTCTTT. Protein product: CASRIMNTEAFF. The complete variable domain, with remaining parts taken from reference TRBV7-9 and TRBJ1-1, reads DTGVSQNPRHKITKRGQNVTFRCDPISEHNRLYWYRQTLGQGPEFLTYFQNEAQLEKSRLLSDRFSAERPKGSFSTLEIQRTEQGDSAMYLCASRIMNTEAFFGQGTRLTVV.

Notes on this clonotype: The DNA is left out, because the CDR3 cannot be placed on it with certainty; the CDR3 is given as TCRdb lists it. The chain joins TRBV20-1 to TRBJ2-1; TRBD2, the table's D call, lacks a check against the DNA. Germline V gene lookup returns CDR1 DFQATT and CDR2 SNEGSKA (reference sequence). Ends included, the CDR3 has 15 residues. The CDR3 protein is CSARDPRDFGNEQFF.

The rearrangement joins TRBV4-1 to TRBJ1-4, with D perhaps matching TRBD1 (6 bases). Germline loops: CDR1 MGHRA, CDR2 YSYEKL. The CDR3 loop spans 15 amino acids. Trimming took off 0 bases at V and 8 bases at J, with 13 bases between the two ends. Written as DNA, the CDR3 is TGCGCCAGCAGCCAAGATGGGACAATTCAGGAAAAACTGTTTTTT. Its translation is CASSQDGTIQEKLFF.

The chain combines TRBV7-9 with TRBJ2-3; tentatively, D is TRBD1 or TRBD2 (6 bases each). V dropped 5 bases and J dropped 4 bases, with 19 bases sitting between them. CDR1 and CDR2 from the germline V gene are SEHNR and FQNEAQ (reference sequence). The CDR3 runs to 16 residues. DNA for the CDR3: TGTGCCAGCAGCATACGACTAGGGGGACGCGCAGATACGCAGTATTTT. This sequence encodes CASSIRLGGRADTQYF. The variable domain in full, with the rest retrieved from reference TRBV7-9 and TRBJ2-3, is DTGVSQNPRHKITKRGQNVTFRCDPISEHNRLYWYRQTLGQGPEFLTYFQNEAQLEKSRLLSDRFSAERPKGSFSTLEIQRTEQGDSAMYLCASSIRLGGRADTQYFGPGTRLTVL.

The rearrangement joins TRBV9 to TRBJ2-5, with D perhaps matching TRBD1 (5 bases). Germline V gives CDR1 SGDLS, CDR2 YYNGEE. V was pared by 3 bases and J by 5 bases, with 20 bases between. This CDR3 has 16 amino acids. CDR3 DNA sequence: TGTGCCAGCAGCGGTTATAGGGGCGGTAGAAGCGAGACCCAGTACTTC. It encodes CASSGYRGGRSETQYF.

The chain employs TRBV3-1 and TRBJ2-1, with D perhaps matching TRBD2 (5 bases). Germline CDR1 reads LGHDT; CDR2 reads YNNKEL (reference sequence). Trimming stripped 1 base from V and 9 bases from J, with 16 bases between. The CDR3 consists of 15 residues. The CDR3 nucleotides are TGTGCCAGCAGCCAAGGGGTCACCCTAGGAGGTGAGCAGTTCTTC. Translation gives CASSQGVTLGGEQFF.

This clonotype was detected a few times. V is TRBV3-1 and J is TRBJ2-7; D is unclear. The CDR3 has 13 residues. The germline V gene encodes CDR1 LGHDT and CDR2 YNNKEL (reference sequence). Deletions cut 4 bases from V and 4 bases from J, with 11 bases between. CDR3 DNA: TGTGCCAGCAGCCCGACTCCCTCTTACGAGCAGTACTTC. This gives the protein CASSPTPSYEQYF.

V usage is TRBV7-9 and J usage is TRBJ2-4; D ambiguous. Looked up from germline, CDR1 is SEHNR and CDR2 is FQNEAQ (reference sequence). The CDR3 has 14 residues. V lost 5 bases to trimming and J lost 13 bases, with 21 bases between them. The CDR3 DNA follows: TGTGCCAGCAGCGATTGGGATGCCTACAATGAGCAGTACTTC. It encodes CASSDWDAYNEQYF. Combining the CDR3 with reference TRBV7-9 and TRBJ2-4 gives the whole variable domain DTGVSQNPRHKITKRGQNVTFRCDPISEHNRLYWYRQTLGQGPEFLTYFQNEAQLEKSRLLSDRFSAERPKGSFSTLEIQRTEQGDSAMYLCASSDWDAYNEQYFGAGTRLSVL.

The rearrangement links TRBV5-1 to TRBJ1-2, with D possibly matching TRBD1 (5 bases). V was cut by 5 bases and J by 1 base, with 9 bases left in between. The CDR3 contains 13 residues. Germline V CDR1 and CDR2: SGHRS, YFSETQ. The CDR3 reads CASREGINYGYTF. The CDR3 coding sequence is TGCGCCAGCAGGGAGGGGATTAACTATGGCTACACCTTC. Variable domain in full (rest from reference TRBV5-1 and TRBJ1-2): KAGVTQTPRYLIKTRGQQVTLSCSPISGHRSVSWYQQTPGQGLQFLFEYFSETQRNKGNFPGRFSGRQFSNSRSEMNVSTLELGDSALYLCASREGINYGYTFGSGTRLTVV.

This clonotype has only a few counts. V is TRBV5-1 and J is TRBJ2-3, with a possible D match to TRBD2 (6 bases). Trimming removed 2 bases from V and 3 bases from J, with 22 bases in between. CDR1 is SGHRS, CDR2 YFSETQ, per germline. The CDR3 contains 18 residues. The CDR3 spells CASSFRDSFAPQTDTQYF. CDR3 nucleotides: TGCGCCAGCAGCTTCCGGGACTCCTTTGCCCCCCAGACAGATACGCAGTATTTT.

The gene calls are TRBV12-3 or TRBV12-4 and TRBJ2-1, with D tentatively TRBD1 or TRBD2 (5 bases each). V lost 1 base to trimming and J lost 3 bases, with 13 bases between them. CDR3 length: 16 amino acids. Written as DNA, the CDR3 is TGTGCCAGCAGTTTAGGATTCGGGGCCCGCTACAATGAGCAGTTCTTC. Protein product: CASSLGFGARYNEQFF.

This clonotype appeared many times. The chain has TRBV12-3 or TRBV12-4 and TRBJ2-3, with D uncertain. V was clipped by 6 bases and J by 4 bases, with 5 bases between them. The CDR3 totals 11 residues. The CDR3 DNA is TGTGCCAGCAGCTTGGCAGATACGCAGTATTTT. It encodes CASSLADTQYF.

This clonotype was recorded a few times. The genes are TRBV29-1 and TRBJ1-1; TRBD1 is a possible D gene (5 bases). The germline V and J ends were trimmed by 6 bases and 7 bases, with 18 bases remaining between them. Germline V gene sequence: CDR1 SQVTM, CDR2 ANQGSEA. CDR3 length equals 13 residues. CDR3 loop: CSVKGTLIDEAFF. DNA of the CDR3: TGCAGCGTGAAAGGGACTTTAATTGATGAAGCTTTCTTT.

This clonotype was seen a handful of times. The rearrangement joins TRBV7-3 to TRBJ1-6, with D possibly matching TRBD1 (5 bases). The CDR3 spans 15 residues. The germline CDR1 and CDR2 sequences are SGHTA and FQGTGA. V shed 2 bases and J shed 6 bases, with 11 bases lying between them. CDR3 loop: CASSLAGLRNSPLHF. CDR3 in DNA: TGTGCCAGCAGCTTAGCAGGGCTGCGTAATTCACCCCTCCACTTT.

V gene TRBV6-6 combines with J gene TRBJ2-1; 11 positions match TRBD1. Looked up from germline, CDR1 is MNHNY and CDR2 is SVGAGI (reference sequence). J was trimmed by 7 bases and V by 5 bases; bases with no gene match: 7. The CDR3 has 15 amino acids. CDR3 DNA sequence: TGTGCCAGCAGTGGCGGACAGGGGGCGCCGAATGAGCAGTTCTTC. Residues: CASSGGQGAPNEQFF.

This clonotype was seen repeatedly, ten times or more. The CDR3 loop is CASSLGGAGTQYF. For the CDR3, the DNA is TGTGCCAGCAGCTTAGGGGGGGCAGGGACCCAGTACTTC. The chain is built from TRBV7-8 and TRBJ2-5, with D possibly called TRBD1 or TRBD2 (6 bases each). CDR3 length: 13 residues. The V gene's germline CDR1 is SGHVS and CDR2 FQNEAQ. The V end was cut by 1 base, the J end by 7 bases, with 10 bases between.

The table lists this clonotype with a few counts. Here the CDR3 reads CSFETGGSTDTQYF. The DNA of the CDR3 is TGCAGCTTCGAGACAGGGGGCAGCACAGATACGCAGTATTTT. This chain links TRBV29-1 with TRBJ2-3; 10 positions match TRBD1. The CDR3 spans 14 residues. The ends lost 8 bases at V and 0 bases at J; junction bases unmatched: 5. The germline V gene encodes CDR1 SQVTM and CDR2 ANQGSEA.

The chain is built from TRBV6-7 and TRBJ2-7; D is uncertain. The J call may be mistaken, given a closer DNA end match to TRBJ2-5. TRBV6-7 is noted as an ORF with a role that remains uncertain. This CDR3 region has 11 residues. The CDR3, as DNA: TGTATGAACGGCATCCCGTGGACCCAGTACTTC. Its translation is CMNGIPWTQYF.